This record covers a single T cell receptor (beta chain). The antigen remains undetermined. Trimming stripped 3 bases from V and 7 bases from J, with 11 bases between. The germline V gene has CDR1 SGHDT and CDR2 YYEEEE. This CDR3 region has 12 residues. This entry comes from a study of cytomegalovirus exposure and HLA in healthy donors. Turning to the study itself: About 179 million T cells yielded under 130 million unique TCR beta sequences in earlier analysis. Notes on the study in general: Being indistinguishable, some V segments were excluded, TRBV6-2 and TRBV6-3 among them.

13 Jbeta primers and 60 Vbeta primers were used for the PCR. Profiled with immunoSEQ multiplex PCR; TCRdb holds only in-frame clones, not every one. Of around 84,000 clones in the sample, approximately 80% were seen once. V is TRBV5-6 and J is TRBJ2-7, with a possible D match to TRBD2 (7 bases). The source of this sequence is a human donor in good health. The specimen sequenced was PBMCs. CDR3 in DNA: TGTGCCAGCAGCTGGGGAGGGGGGGAGCAGTACTTC. It yields the protein CASSWGGGEQYF. The full variable domain, completed using reference TRBV5-6 and TRBJ2-7, is DAGVTQSPTHLIKTRGQQVTLRCSPKSGHDTVSWYQQALGQGPQFIFQYYEEEERQRGNFPDRFSGHQFPNYSSELNVNALLLGDSALYLCASSWGGGEQYFGPGTRLTVT.